The 30 T cell receptor beta chains in this list originate from one sample, sequenced in a study of blood T cell repertoires in COVID-19 (dated by TCRdb to 2020 to 2022). Library prep was done by the immunoSEQ multiplex PCR assay. The source is immuneACCESS, and TCRdb retained only in-frame sequences with V and J called. Part of the clones is not carried over; for the studies checked, unresolved V genes explain less than half of this, and the remainder is unexplained. For this sample there are 150,000 to 200,000 clones; about 80% appear just once. The ten largest clones add up to about 7.7% of the sample. Sample: peripheral blood. These TCRs come from a woman aged 40 to 55 with COVID-19, enrolled during active disease.

The rearrangement links TRBV5-1 to TRBJ2-7; no clear D gene. The germline V gene encodes CDR1 SGHRS and CDR2 YFSETQ. The CDR3 covers 14 residues. The ends were cut back, 0 bases at V and 2 bases at J, with 9 bases in the middle. CDR3 coding DNA: TGCGCCAGCAGCTTGGTGCCAGGAACCTACGAGCAGTACTTC. As protein: CASSLVPGTYEQYF.

This clone was seen just once. V and J are TRBV20-1 and TRBJ2-7, with 7 bases aligning to TRBD2. With 3 bases clipped from V and 4 bases from J, the junction kept 6 bases outside the gene matches. The CDR3 totals 13 residues. CDR1 is DFQATT, CDR2 SNEGSKA, per germline (reference sequence). The CDR3 DNA reads as TGCAGTGCTAGTCTGGCTAGCGGTTACGAGCAGTACGTC. This codes for CSASLASGYEQYV.

The J gene is TRBJ1-1, the V gene TRBV2; D possibly corresponds to TRBD1 (5 bases). The CDR3 runs 14 residues. Germline loops: CDR1 SNHLY, CDR2 FYNNEI. V was clipped by 6 bases and J by 1 base, with 12 bases between them. CDR3 coding DNA: TGTGCCAGCAGAGGCAGGGTGGGGAACACTGAAGCTTTCTTT. It translates to CASRGRVGNTEAFF.

The chain recombines TRBV7-3 with TRBJ2-1; TRBD2 aligns across 14 bases. Germline-derived CDR1 and CDR2 are SGHTA and FQGTGA. Trimming at V came to 4 bases and at J to 11 bases, leaving 10 bases not matched to a gene. The CDR3 covers 16 residues. In DNA form, the CDR3 reads TGTGCCAGCAGCTCCAGACCGGGACTAGCGGGAGACCAGCAGTTCTTC. Translated: CASSSRPGLAGDQQFF.

The chain uses TRBV13 and TRBJ2-7; 7 bases are a match to TRBD2. The trim removed 4 bases at V and 0 bases at J, leaving 9 bases unmatched. The length of the CDR3 is 16 residues. The germline V gene encodes CDR1 PRHDT and CDR2 FYEKMQ (reference sequence). The CDR3 sequence is CASSSPGGGASYEQYF. In DNA form, the CDR3 reads TGTGCCAGCAGCTCCCCGGGAGGTGGGGCCTCCTACGAGCAGTACTTC.

This clone was detected once. The genes are TRBV3-1 (or the pseudogene TRBV3-2) and TRBJ1-3; D ambiguous. Looked up from germline, CDR1 is LGHDT and CDR2 is YNNKEL (reference sequence). Between the trimmed V and J ends, which lost 3 bases and 4 bases, there was a span of 4 bases. This CDR3 contains 12 residues. CDR3 region: CASSHRGNTIYF. The DNA of the CDR3 is TGTGCCAGCAGCCACAGAGGAAACACCATATATTTT.

The chain employs TRBV19 and TRBJ1-5; 8 nucleotides match TRBD1. V lost 5 bases to trimming and J lost 7 bases; unmatched junction nucleotides: 13. There are 16 residues in the CDR3. Germline V gene sequence: CDR1 LNHDA, CDR2 SQIVND (reference sequence). The CDR3 loop reads CASSPRAGQGGQPQHF. The CDR3, as DNA: TGTGCCAGTAGTCCAAGGGCAGGACAGGGTGGACAGCCCCAGCATTTT.

The chain links TRBV6-1 to TRBJ2-3, with 7 bases that match TRBD1. The germline CDR1 and CDR2 sequences are MNHNS and SASEGT. Trimming cost V 2 bases and J 3 bases; bases outside gene matches: 8. The CDR3 runs to 16 residues. The CDR3 coding sequence is TGTGCCAGCAGTGAACTTCGACAGGGTAATACAGATACGCAGTATTTT. This codes for CASSELRQGNTDTQYF.

The V call is TRBV7-8, the J call TRBJ2-7; 14 bases align to TRBD2. Germline values: CDR1 SGHVS, CDR2 FQNEAQ. This CDR3 is 15 amino acids long. V shed 4 bases, J shed 6 bases, and the junction held 5 bases outside the gene matches. CDR3 residues: CASSSGLAGASEQYF. The CDR3 DNA sequence: TGTGCCAGCAGCTCGGGACTAGCGGGAGCCAGCGAGCAGTACTTC.

The J gene is TRBJ1-2, the V gene TRBV7-8, with 12 nucleotides matching TRBD1. CDR3 size: 14 residues. J lost 7 bases, V lost 4 bases, and 4 bases had no gene match. Germline V gene lookup returns CDR1 SGHVS and CDR2 FQNEAQ. CDR3 amino acids: CASSSGQGAGGYTF. The CDR3 nucleotides are TGTGCCAGCAGCTCGGGACAGGGGGCTGGTGGCTACACCTTC.

This clone showed up just a few times. This chain joins TRBV6-2 or TRBV6-3 and TRBJ1-2, with unresolved D. The CDR3 loop spans 15 amino acids. Trimming removed 7 bases from V and 4 bases from J, with 19 bases in between. Looked up from germline, CDR1 is MNHEY and CDR2 is SVGEGT. Written as DNA, the CDR3 is TGTGCCAGCACCCCGGTAGTCTCCTTCCTCTATGGCTACACCTTC. This sequence encodes CASTPVVSFLYGYTF.

This chain links TRBV5-6 with TRBJ1-2; 12 bases map to TRBD1. Per the germline V gene, CDR1 is SGHDT and CDR2 is YYEEEE. CDR3 length: 15 amino acids. V lost 3 bases to trimming and J lost 4 bases; unmatched junction nucleotides: 4. This CDR3 is CASSSGQGAGYGYTF. DNA of the CDR3: TGTGCCAGCAGCTCGGGACAGGGGGCTGGCTATGGCTACACCTTC.

The chain uses TRBV21-1 and TRBJ2-7; TRBD2, the table's D call, was not compared with the DNA. TRBV21-1 is recorded as a pseudogene. The CDR3 is 14 residues long. In nucleotides, the CDR3 is TGTGCCAGCAGCAAATCACGAACTAACTACGAGCAGTACTTC. As protein: CASSKSRTNYEQYF.

J is TRBJ2-7 and V is TRBV6-1, with D possibly being TRBD2 (6 bases). With 2 bases removed from V and 3 bases from J, the gap between germline ends came to 14 bases. Germline V gene data show CDR1 as MNHNS and CDR2 as SASEGT. The CDR3 sequence is 15 residues long. In nucleotides, the CDR3 is TGTGCCAGCAGTGAAATTAGCGGTTATCACTACGAGCAGTACTTC. Its translation: CASSEISGYHYEQYF.

The V call is TRBV28, the J call TRBJ1-5; tentative D call: TRBD1 (5 bases). The V gene's germline CDR1 is MDHEN and CDR2 SYDVKM. Trimming removed 5 bases at V and 3 bases at J, with 14 bases between. CDR3 length: 15 amino acids. CDR3 in DNA: TGTGCCAGCAGTGCCTTGGGGGGGGACAATCAGCCCCAGCATTTT. This codes for CASSALGGDNQPQHF.

This clone appeared once. J is TRBJ1-4 and V is TRBV28; the D is unclear. The V gene lost 5 bases and the J gene lost 7 bases, with 14 bases spanning the gap. This CDR3 spans 14 amino acids. Germline V gene sequence: CDR1 MDHEN, CDR2 SYDVKM. The CDR3 DNA reads TGTGCCAGCAGTCCCCCCAGTGAGGGTGAAAAACTGTTTTTT. Translation gives CASSPPSEGEKLFF. Full variable domain (remainder filled in from reference TRBV28 and TRBJ1-4): DVKVTQSSRYLVKRTGEKVFLECVQDMDHENMFWYRQDPGLGLRLIYFSYDVKMKEKGDIPEGYSVSREKKERFSLILESASTNQTSMYLCASSPPSEGEKLFFGSGTQLSVL.

This rearrangement joins TRBV4-2 to TRBJ2-5, with a weak D call TRBD2 (5 bases). Trimming shortened V by 0 bases and J by 5 bases, and 10 bases separated the two germline ends. CDR1 and CDR2 (germline): LGHNA, YNFKEQ. The CDR3 has 14 amino acids. CDR3 bases: TGTGCCAGCAGCCAAGATCCTAGCAGCGAGACCCAGTACTTC. Its translation: CASSQDPSSETQYF.

The rearrangement links TRBV20-1 to TRBJ1-2, with no clear D. CDR3 length: 12 residues. Trimming removed 3 bases at V and 4 bases at J, with 9 bases between. Germline-derived CDR1 and CDR2 are DFQATT and SNEGSKA (reference sequence). CDR3 region: CSASGGSYGYTF. The CDR3 nucleotides are TGCAGTGCTAGTGGCGGAAGCTATGGCTACACCTTC.

V usage is TRBV5-1 and J usage is TRBJ2-7; 10 positions match TRBD2. Per the germline V gene, CDR1 is SGHRS and CDR2 is YFSETQ. The ends lost 0 bases at V and 1 base at J; junction bases unmatched: 10. The CDR3 is made up of 18 amino acids. CDR3 sequence reads: CASSLVPSGRGTSYEQYF. In DNA form, the CDR3 reads TGCGCCAGCAGCTTGGTTCCTAGCGGGAGAGGAACTTCCTACGAGCAGTACTTC.

The genes are TRBV6-5 and TRBJ1-1; 8 bases align to TRBD1. The CDR3 sequence is 14 residues long. Germline CDR1 reads MNHEY; CDR2 reads SVGAGI. V lost 6 bases, J lost 5 bases, and 8 bases stayed unmatched. CDR3 sequence reads: CASRYGQGGTEAFF. The CDR3 nucleotides are TGTGCCAGCAGATACGGACAGGGAGGTACTGAAGCTTTCTTT.

This clone was observed a handful of times. The chain recombines TRBV2 with TRBJ2-7, with 10 bases that match TRBD2. The CDR3 consists of 14 residues. The J segment lost 1 base and the V segment lost 6 bases, leaving 3 bases of the junction unmatched. CDR1 and CDR2 from the germline V gene are SNHLY and FYNNEI. CDR3 amino acids: CASRASGGSYEQYF. DNA for the CDR3: TGTGCCAGCAGGGCTAGCGGGGGATCCTACGAGCAGTACTTC. Using reference TRBV2 and TRBJ2-7 for the parts outside the CDR3, the full variable domain is EPEVTQTPSHQVTQMGQEVILRCVPISNHLYFYWYRQILGQKVEFLVSFYNNEISEKSEIFDDQFSVERPDGSNFTLKIRSTKLEDSAMYFCASRASGGSYEQYFGPGTRLTVT.

This clone was picked up one time. This sequence joins TRBV6-2 or TRBV6-3 and TRBJ1-5, with D possibly being TRBD1 (6 bases). CDR3 length: 16 residues. CDR1 is MNHEY and CDR2 is SVGEGT in the germline V gene. The V and J ends lost 2 bases and 0 bases respectively, with 11 bases between them. In nucleotides, the CDR3 is TGTGCCAGCAGTTACGAAAGGACAGATAGCAATCAGCCCCAGCATTTT. Its protein product is CASSYERTDSNQPQHF.

The genes are TRBV18 and TRBJ2-3; D ambiguous. Germline V lookup: CDR1 KGHSH, CDR2 LQKENI. This CDR3 is built from 13 residues. Between the trimmed V and J ends, which lost 3 bases and 0 bases, there was a span of 4 bases. CDR3 residues: CASSPYSTDTQYF. The CDR3 coding sequence is TGTGCCAGCTCACCGTATAGCACAGATACGCAGTATTTT.

This chain joins TRBV2 and TRBJ1-2, with 7 bases that match TRBD1. V gave up 6 bases and J gave up 0 bases; unmatched junction bases: 10. The CDR3 runs 16 residues. Germline V gene sequence: CDR1 SNHLY, CDR2 FYNNEI. The CDR3 is CASSYLRGSANYGYTF. CDR3 DNA: TGTGCCAGCAGCTACCTCAGGGGGTCGGCTAACTATGGCTACACCTTC.

The V and J genes are TRBV7-6 and TRBJ2-7; D possibly corresponds to TRBD2 (6 bases). Between the trimmed V and J ends, which lost 0 bases and 3 bases, there was a span of 12 bases. Germline CDR1 is SGHVS and CDR2 is FNYEAQ. This CDR3 spans 15 amino acids. The CDR3 DNA follows: TGTGCCAGCAGCTTAGCGGATGGAGGGGTCTACGAGCAGTACTTC. Its translation: CASSLADGGVYEQYF.

V gene TRBV30 combines with J gene TRBJ2-7, with D possibly TRBD2 on 5 matching bases. Deletions cut 5 bases from V and 6 bases from J, with 17 bases between. Germline V CDR1 and CDR2: GTSNPN, SVGIG (reference sequence). The CDR3 length is 13 residues. Written as DNA, the CDR3 is TGTGCCTGGTCGAGGGAAGTGTATGCCGAGCAGTACTTC. Translated: CAWSREVYAEQYF.

This rearrangement joins TRBV30 to TRBJ1-1, with D possibly being TRBD1 (6 bases). Trimming removed 1 base at V and 2 bases at J, with 8 bases between. Germline CDR1 reads GTSNPN; CDR2 reads SVGIG (reference sequence). This CDR3 comprises 13 residues. As DNA, the CDR3 is TGTGCCTGGAGTGGGACAGTCAACACTGAAGCTTTCTTT. Amino acid sequence: CAWSGTVNTEAFF.

The chain is built from TRBV7-9 and TRBJ2-1, with unresolved D. The CDR3 has 12 amino acids. The V end was cut by 1 base, the J end by 8 bases, with 6 bases between. The germline V gene has CDR1 SEHNR and CDR2 FQNEAQ (reference sequence). CDR3 amino acids: CASSLVRDEQFF. Here the CDR3 DNA reads TGTGCCAGCAGCTTAGTACGGGATGAGCAGTTCTTC.

The genes are TRBV18 and TRBJ2-5; D gene unclear. V was cut by 3 bases and J by 5 bases, with 16 bases left in between. There are 15 residues in the CDR3. Germline CDR1 KGHSH, CDR2 LQKENI. For the CDR3, the DNA is TGTGCCAGCTCACCGAGCGTCGCTAAGGCGGAGACCCAGTACTTC. Translation gives CASSPSVAKAETQYF.

This chain links TRBV19 with TRBJ1-5; 10 bases match TRBD1. With 4 bases clipped from V and 6 bases from J, the junction kept 9 bases outside the gene matches. CDR1 and CDR2 from the germline V gene are LNHDA and SQIVND (reference sequence). The CDR3 length is 16 residues. CDR3 sequence (DNA): TGTGCCAGTAGTACCCCGGACAGGGGGAATCGTCAGCCCCAGCATTTT. It is translated as CASSTPDRGNRQPQHF.